Described below is a single T cell receptor (beta chain) sequence and its context. Per the original data handling: Reference gene primer amplification gave estimated nucleated cell counts. Sequencing was performed with immunoSEQ multiplex PCR; in TCRdb, only in-frame clones are kept and a portion is missing. V and J calls and clone size follow that table, whereas D and trimming were derived from the DNA. Found here are hundreds of thousands of clones, roughly 86% of them singletons; the top ten hold about 2.1%. These data are taken from a study of blood T cell repertoires in COVID-19. At the level of the study: Nucleic acid was either cDNA or gDNA, and it came from T cells, B-cell-depleted T cells, or PBMCs.

Cohort assignment relied on participant-reported clinical history. Germline loops: CDR1 SGHVS, CDR2 FNYEAQ. The CDR3 spans 14 residues. V gave up 1 base and J gave up 0 bases, with 5 bases separating them. The chain joins TRBV7-6 to TRBJ2-3; no firm D call. The clonotype originates from a woman aged 40 to 50 with acute COVID-19. Sequencing was performed on PBMCs or T cells enriched from blood (not recorded which). CDR3 nucleotides: TGTGCCAGCAGCTTAGGGGCTAGCACAGATACGCAGTATTTT. It encodes CASSLGASTDTQYF.